This T cell receptor beta chain is drawn from a study of regulatory T cells in long-lasting Graves disease. Overall study context: The study enrolled newly diagnosed Graves' patients on antithyroid drugs under 3 months.

Arm-PCR of CDR3 regions and iRepertoire HTBI primers were the basis on which TCR beta libraries were built. MiXCR was run by TCRdb on the multiplex PCR reads, yielding one entry per CDR3 protein. The table shows 550,000 to 650,000 distinct CDR3 sequences, with approximately 16% occurring only once. Time point given: newly diagnosed GD, antithyroid drugs for less than 3 months. Researchers made the TCR library from RNA that was extracted from PBMCs. Study outcomes and limitations: Persistent patients had a count of shared public clonotypes (approximately 3,000) that exceeded that of new patients (966).

The germline gives CDR1 SEHNR, CDR2 FQNEAQ (reference sequence). This CDR3 has 16 amino acids. Trimming took off 2 bases at V and 4 bases at J, with 14 bases between the two ends. This clonotype was seen a few times. Its antigen is currently unknown. These data are also associated with another study on T cells in Graves' hyperthyroidism and ophthalmopathy. As that report states: Exclusion criteria comprised uncontrolled infection, other autoimmune disease, pregnancy or lactation.

This material consisted of peripheral blood mononuclear cells (PBMCs), taken at new diagnosis, from a patient treated with antithyroid drugs. This sequence joins TRBV7-9 and TRBJ2-2; D unresolved. This receptor was obtained from a man aged 18 to 29 with Graves disease. CDR3 residues: CASSLLGRKSTGELFF. In DNA, the CDR3 is TGTGCCAGCAGCTTATTAGGCAGAAAGAGCACCGGGGAGCTGTTTTTT.